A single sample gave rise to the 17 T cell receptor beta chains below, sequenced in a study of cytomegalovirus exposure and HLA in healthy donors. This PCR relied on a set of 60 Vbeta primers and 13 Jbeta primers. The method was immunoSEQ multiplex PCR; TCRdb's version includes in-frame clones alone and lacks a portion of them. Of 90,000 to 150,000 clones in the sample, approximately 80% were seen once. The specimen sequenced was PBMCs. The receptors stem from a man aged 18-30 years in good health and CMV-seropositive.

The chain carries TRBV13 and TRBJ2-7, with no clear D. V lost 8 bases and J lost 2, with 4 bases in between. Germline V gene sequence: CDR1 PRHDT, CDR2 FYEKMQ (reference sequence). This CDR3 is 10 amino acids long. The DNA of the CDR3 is TGTGCCAGCGGCACCTACGAGCAGTACTTC. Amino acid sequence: CASGTYEQYF.

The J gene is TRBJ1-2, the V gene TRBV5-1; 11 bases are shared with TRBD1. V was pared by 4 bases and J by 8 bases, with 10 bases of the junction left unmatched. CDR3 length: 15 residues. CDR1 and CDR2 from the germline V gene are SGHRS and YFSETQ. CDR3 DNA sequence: TGCGCCAGCAGCCTCACCGGGACAGGGGGTAGGGGCTACACCTTC. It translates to CASSLTGTGGRGYTF.

The CDR3 here is CASSQALAGGLVSDTQYF. In DNA form, the CDR3 reads TGCGCCAGCAGCCAAGCGCTAGCGGGGGGGCTTGTCTCAGATACGCAGTATTTT. This rearrangement joins TRBV4-1 to TRBJ2-3, with 12 nucleotides matching TRBD2. The V gene's germline CDR1 is MGHRA and CDR2 YSYEKL. The J segment lost 4 bases and the V segment lost 1 base, leaving 9 bases of the junction unmatched. This CDR3 has 18 residues.

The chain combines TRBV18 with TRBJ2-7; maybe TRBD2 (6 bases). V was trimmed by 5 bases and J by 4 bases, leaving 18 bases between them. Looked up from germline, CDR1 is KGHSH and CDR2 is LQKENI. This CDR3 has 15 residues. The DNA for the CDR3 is TGTGCCAGCTCAGATCGGGACTCGGCATCTTACGAGCAGTACTTC. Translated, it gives CASSDRDSASYEQYF.

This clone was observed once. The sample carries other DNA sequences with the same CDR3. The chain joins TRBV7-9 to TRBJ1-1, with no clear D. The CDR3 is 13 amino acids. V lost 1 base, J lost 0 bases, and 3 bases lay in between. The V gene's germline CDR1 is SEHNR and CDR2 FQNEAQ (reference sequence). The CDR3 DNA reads TGTGCCAGCAGCTTAGACATGAACACTGAAGCTTTCTTT. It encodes CASSLDMNTEAFF.

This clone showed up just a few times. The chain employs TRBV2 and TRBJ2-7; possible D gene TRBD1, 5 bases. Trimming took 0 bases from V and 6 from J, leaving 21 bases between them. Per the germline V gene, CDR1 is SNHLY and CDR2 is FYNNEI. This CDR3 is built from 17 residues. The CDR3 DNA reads TGTGCCAGCAGTGAAGCAGAATGGGCAGGGCGAGGAAGCGAGCAGTACTTC. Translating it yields CASSEAEWAGRGSEQYF.

This CDR3 is CASSYRRGRGNTEAFF. CDR3 coding DNA: TGTGCCAGCAGTTACCGTCGGGGCAGGGGGAACACTGAAGCTTTCTTT. The chain employs TRBV6-5 and TRBJ1-1; possible D gene TRBD1, 6 bases. Germline V gene sequence: CDR1 MNHEY, CDR2 SVGAGI. The V and J ends lost 2 bases and 1 base respectively, with 14 bases between them. This CDR3 has 16 residues.

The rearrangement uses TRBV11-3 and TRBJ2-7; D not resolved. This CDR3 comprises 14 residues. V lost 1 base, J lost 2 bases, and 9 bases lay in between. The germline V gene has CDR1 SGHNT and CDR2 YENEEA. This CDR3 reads CASSLGHAAYEQYF. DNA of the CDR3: TGTGCCAGCAGCTTAGGACACGCCGCCTACGAGCAGTACTTC.

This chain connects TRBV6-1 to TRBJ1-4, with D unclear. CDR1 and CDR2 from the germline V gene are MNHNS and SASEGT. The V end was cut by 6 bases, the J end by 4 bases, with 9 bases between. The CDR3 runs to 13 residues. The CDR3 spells CASRELINEKLFF. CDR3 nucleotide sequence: TGTGCCAGCAGGGAATTAATTAATGAAAAACTGTTTTTT.

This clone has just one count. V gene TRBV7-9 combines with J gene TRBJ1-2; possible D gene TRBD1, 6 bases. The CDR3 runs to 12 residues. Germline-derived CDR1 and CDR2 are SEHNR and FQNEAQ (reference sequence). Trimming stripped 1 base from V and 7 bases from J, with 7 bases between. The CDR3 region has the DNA TGTGCCAGCAGCTTAGGACAGGCTGGCTACACCTTC. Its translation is CASSLGQAGYTF.

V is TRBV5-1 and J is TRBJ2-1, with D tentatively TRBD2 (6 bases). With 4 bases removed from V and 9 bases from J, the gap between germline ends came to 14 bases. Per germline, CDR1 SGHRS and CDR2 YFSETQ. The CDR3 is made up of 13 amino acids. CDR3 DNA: TGCGCCAGCAGCGCTTCGGGAGATGGTGAGCAGTTCTTC. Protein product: CASSASGDGEQFF.

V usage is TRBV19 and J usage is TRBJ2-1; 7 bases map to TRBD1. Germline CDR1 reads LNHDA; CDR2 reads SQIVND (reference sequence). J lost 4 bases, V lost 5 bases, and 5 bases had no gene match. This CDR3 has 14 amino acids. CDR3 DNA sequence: TGTGCCAGTAGTTGGTCAGGGGGTTACAATGAGCAGTTCTTC. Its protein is CASSWSGGYNEQFF.

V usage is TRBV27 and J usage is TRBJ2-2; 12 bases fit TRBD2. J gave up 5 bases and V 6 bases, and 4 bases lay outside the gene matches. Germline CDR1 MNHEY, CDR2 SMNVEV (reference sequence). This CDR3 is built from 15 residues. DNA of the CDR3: TGTGCCAGCAGCCAAGGACTAGCGGGGACCGGGGAGCTGTTTTTT. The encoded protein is CASSQGLAGTGELFF.

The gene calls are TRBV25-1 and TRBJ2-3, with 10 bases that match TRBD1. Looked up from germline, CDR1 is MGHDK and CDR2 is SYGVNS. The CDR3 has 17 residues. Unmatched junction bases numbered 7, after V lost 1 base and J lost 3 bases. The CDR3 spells CASSEWDRGFGTDTQYF. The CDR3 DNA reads TGTGCCAGCAGTGAATGGGACAGGGGATTTGGAACAGATACGCAGTATTTT.

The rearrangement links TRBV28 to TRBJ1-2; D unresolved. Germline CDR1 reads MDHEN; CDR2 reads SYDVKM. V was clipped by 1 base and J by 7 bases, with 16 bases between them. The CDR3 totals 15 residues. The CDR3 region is CASSLLRRPDSGYTF. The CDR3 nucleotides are TGTGCCAGCAGTTTATTAAGACGGCCGGACTCTGGCTACACCTTC.

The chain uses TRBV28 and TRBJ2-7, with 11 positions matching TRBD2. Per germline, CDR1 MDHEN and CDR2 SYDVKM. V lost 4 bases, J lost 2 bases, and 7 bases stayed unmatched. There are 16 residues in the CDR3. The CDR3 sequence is CASSSLSGRATYEQYF. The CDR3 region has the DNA TGTGCCAGCAGTTCCCTTAGCGGGAGGGCAACCTACGAGCAGTACTTC.

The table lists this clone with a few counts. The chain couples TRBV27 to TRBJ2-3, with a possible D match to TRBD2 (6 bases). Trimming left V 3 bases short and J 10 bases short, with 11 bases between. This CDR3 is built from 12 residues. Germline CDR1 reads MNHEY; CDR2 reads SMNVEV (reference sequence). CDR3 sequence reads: CASSLSGVAQYF. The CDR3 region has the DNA TGTGCCAGCAGTTTGTCGGGAGTAGCGCAGTATTTT.